The TCR beta chain under discussion was sequenced for a study of cytomegalovirus exposure and HLA in healthy donors. Overall study findings and caveats: TCR beta V- and J-gene trimming was later associated with a missense DCLRE1C variant. The records held CMV serostatus as the only immune exposure information. Roughly even sequencing depth across donors was the assumption behind the presence/absence analyses.

This CDR3 contains 14 residues. V lost 4 bases to trimming and J lost 0 bases, with 10 bases between them. Germline V gene lookup returns CDR1 SGHTA and CDR2 FQGNSA. This clone was counted once. Its matching antigen is unknown. Primers included in the PCR were 60 Vbeta and 13 Jbeta primers. Authors' data handling: In a later analysis, of around 83 million unique beta chains, some 10 million appeared in at least two donors. Sequenced by immunoSEQ multiplex PCR; TCRdb stores in-frame clones only, minus some. Clonal size and the V and J genes are those of that table, whereas D and trimming came from the DNA. The table shows some 220,000 clones, with approximately 82% occurring only once.

The chain uses TRBV7-2 and TRBJ2-7, with TRBD1 as a possible D gene (6 bases). Input material: PBMCs. The sequence was obtained from a woman aged 40 to 50 in good health and CMV-seronegative. The CDR3: CASSYTGSSYEQYF. CDR3 sequence (DNA): TGTGCCAGCAGCTACACAGGGTCCTCCTACGAGCAGTACTTC.